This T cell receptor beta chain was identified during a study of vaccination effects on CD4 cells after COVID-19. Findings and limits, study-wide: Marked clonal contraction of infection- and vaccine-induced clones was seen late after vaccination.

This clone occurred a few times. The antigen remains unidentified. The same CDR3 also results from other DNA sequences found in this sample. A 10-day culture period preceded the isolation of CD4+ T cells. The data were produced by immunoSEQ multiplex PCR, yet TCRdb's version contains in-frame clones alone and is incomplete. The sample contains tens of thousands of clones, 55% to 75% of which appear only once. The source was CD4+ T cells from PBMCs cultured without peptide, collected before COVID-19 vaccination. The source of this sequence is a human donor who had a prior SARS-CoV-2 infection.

The CDR3 loop reads CASSVVSANTEAFF. The CDR3 bases are TGTGCCAGCAGCGTAGTGTCAGCGAACACTGAAGCTTTCTTT. The rearrangement uses TRBV9 and TRBJ1-1, with D unclear. Germline V gene data show CDR1 as SGDLS and CDR2 as YYNGEE. Trimming removed 0 bases from V and 1 base from J, with 7 bases in between. The CDR3 totals 14 residues.